The 10 T cell receptor beta chains below all came from one sample that was sequenced in a study of blood T cell repertoires in COVID-19. Repertoires were generated with immunoSEQ multiplex PCR, while TCRdb's copy carries only in-frame clones and drops some. This sample yields more than 150,000 clones, of which nearly 90% are seen a single time; roughly 0.56% belongs to the top ten. Sequencing used peripheral blood. The receptors here all came from a man aged 45-65 years with acute or convalescent COVID-19.

The chain couples TRBV18 to TRBJ1-3; D unresolved. Germline lookup yields CDR1 KGHSH and CDR2 LQKENI. Trimming removed 3 bases from V and 0 bases from J, with 9 bases in between. The length of the CDR3 is 15 residues. CDR3 sequence: CASSPVESSGNTIYF. As DNA, the CDR3 is TGTGCCAGCTCACCCGTCGAGTCCTCTGGAAACACCATATATTTT.

V gene TRBV7-2 combines with J gene TRBJ2-3, with 8 positions matching TRBD2. The trim removed 5 bases at V and 5 bases at J, leaving 9 bases unmatched. Germline CDR1 SGHTA, CDR2 FQGNSA. This CDR3 is 15 amino acids long. The chain's CDR3 is CASSIQRGSLDTQYF. CDR3 coding DNA: TGTGCCAGCAGCATACAGCGGGGGTCGCTAGATACGCAGTATTTT.

V gene TRBV7-9 combines with J gene TRBJ1-4; D possibly corresponds to TRBD1 (6 bases). The V and J ends lost 1 base and 5 bases respectively, with 8 bases between them. Germline CDR1 and CDR2: SEHNR and FQNEAQ (reference sequence). This CDR3 spans 14 amino acids. For the CDR3, the DNA is TGTGCCAGCAGCTTAGGGACAGAGAATGAAAAACTGTTTTTT. This gives the protein CASSLGTENEKLFF.

Worth noting for this clone: It may be a read error: a sequence one base away is much more abundant. This chain joins TRBV7-9 and TRBJ2-2; 7 bases are a match to TRBD2. V gave up 4 bases and J gave up 6 bases; unmatched junction bases: 2. Per germline, CDR1 SEHNR and CDR2 FQNEAQ (reference sequence). The CDR3 consists of 13 residues. The CDR3 DNA follows: TGTGCCAGCAGCTCTGGACTAGCCGGGGAGCTGTTTTTT. This codes for CASSSGLAGELFF.

The rearrangement links TRBV9 to TRBJ2-5; 16 nucleotides line up with TRBD2. This CDR3 is 16 amino acids long. Germline V lookup: CDR1 SGDLS, CDR2 YYNGEE. V trimming: 3 bases; J trimming: 3 bases; junction bases outside the gene matches: 2. CDR3 nucleotide sequence: TGTGCCAGCAGCGCTGGGACTAGCGGGAGGGAAGAGACCCAGTACTTC. It is translated as CASSAGTSGREETQYF.

This clone has more than one count but fewer than ten. V is TRBV19 and J is TRBJ2-3, with D possibly matching TRBD1 (5 bases). The germline gives CDR1 LNHDA, CDR2 SQIVND (reference sequence). V lost 3 bases and J 4 bases, leaving 11 bases between the germline ends. This CDR3 spans 14 amino acids. CDR3 residues: CASSMGGAPDTQYF. In DNA form, the CDR3 reads TGTGCCAGTAGTATGGGTGGGGCTCCAGATACGCAGTATTTT. Based on the CDR3 plus reference TRBV19 and TRBJ2-3, the full variable domain is DGGITQSPKYLFRKEGQNVTLSCEQNLNHDAMYWYRQDPGQGLRLIYYSQIVNDFQKGDIAEGYSVSREKKESFPLTVTSAQKNPTAFYLCASSMGGAPDTQYFGPGTRLTVL.

The chain uses TRBV3-1 (or the pseudogene TRBV3-2) and TRBJ2-4, with TRBD1 matching over 8 bases. This CDR3 region has 17 residues. CDR1 is LGHDT and CDR2 is YNNKEL in the germline V gene (reference sequence). V trimming: 1 base; J trimming: 7 bases; junction bases outside the gene matches: 12. In DNA, the CDR3 is TGTGCCAGCAGCCAAGGGCTTACAGGGGGTAGTAGGAACATTCAGTACTTC. This gives the protein CASSQGLTGGSRNIQYF.

V gene TRBV15 combines with J gene TRBJ2-1, with 9 bases identical to TRBD2. CDR3 length: 16 amino acids. CDR1 LNHNV and CDR2 YYDKDF come from the germline V gene (reference sequence). J lost 6 bases, V lost 0 bases, and 6 bases had no gene match. Here the CDR3 reads CATSRDGVAGVNEQFF. The CDR3 nucleotides read TGTGCCACCAGCAGAGATGGGGTAGCGGGAGTCAATGAGCAGTTCTTC.

The rearrangement links TRBV6-5 to TRBJ2-7; 7 bases match TRBD2. V dropped 6 bases and J dropped 6; count of bases not matched to a gene: 14. Germline V gene lookup returns CDR1 MNHEY and CDR2 SVGAGI. This CDR3 spans 15 amino acids. CDR3 coding DNA: TGTGCCAGCAGCGGCGGGGGATTGGGGCCTGGCGAGCAGTACTTC. Its protein is CASSGGGLGPGEQYF.

This chain links TRBV7-2 with TRBJ2-1; 15 positions agree with TRBD2. V lost 4 bases and J lost 6; bases outside the gene matches: 13. The CDR3 covers 19 residues. Per the germline V gene, CDR1 is SGHTA and CDR2 is FQGNSA. CDR3: CASSYDKWTSGGAGNEQFF. The DNA of the CDR3 is TGTGCCAGCAGCTACGACAAATGGACTAGCGGGGGGGCCGGCAATGAGCAGTTCTTC.